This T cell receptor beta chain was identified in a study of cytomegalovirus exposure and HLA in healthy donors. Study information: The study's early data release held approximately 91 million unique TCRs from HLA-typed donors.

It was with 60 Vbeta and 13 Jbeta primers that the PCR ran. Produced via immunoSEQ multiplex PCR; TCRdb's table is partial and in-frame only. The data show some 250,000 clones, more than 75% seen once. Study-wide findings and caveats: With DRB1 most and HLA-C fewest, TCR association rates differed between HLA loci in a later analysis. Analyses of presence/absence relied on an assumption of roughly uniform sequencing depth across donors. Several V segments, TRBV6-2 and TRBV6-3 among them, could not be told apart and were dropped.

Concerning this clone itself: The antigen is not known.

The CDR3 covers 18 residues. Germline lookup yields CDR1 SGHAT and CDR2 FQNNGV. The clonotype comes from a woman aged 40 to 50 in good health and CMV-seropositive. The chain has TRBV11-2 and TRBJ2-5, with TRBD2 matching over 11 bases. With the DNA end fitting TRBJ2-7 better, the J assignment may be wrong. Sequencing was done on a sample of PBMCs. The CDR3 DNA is TGTGCCAGCAGCTTAGATTCAGGACTAACTAGCGGGAGCTACGAGCAGTACTTC. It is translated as CASSLDSGLTSGSYEQYF.